The 12 T cell receptor beta chains presented below share a single source sample, sequenced in a study of blood T cell repertoires in COVID-19. Using immunoSEQ multiplex PCR, the repertoire was profiled, and TCRdb retains in-frame clones only, with some absent. The sample contains roughly 260,000 clones, approximately 87% of which appear only once. The sequenced sample was peripheral blood. These receptor sequences come from a woman in her forties or fifties with acute or convalescent COVID-19.

This chain joins TRBV19 and TRBJ2-2; 9 bases agree with TRBD2. The CDR3 is made up of 15 amino acids. Germline-derived CDR1 and CDR2 are LNHDA and SQIVND (reference sequence). With 7 bases clipped from V and 1 base from J, the junction kept 4 bases outside the gene matches. The CDR3 loop reads CASTSREGNTGELFF. The CDR3 region has the DNA TGTGCCAGTACGTCGCGGGAGGGGAACACCGGGGAGCTGTTTTTT.

The chain employs TRBV13 and TRBJ1-5; TRBD1 agrees at 10 bases. After removal of 3 bases from V and 6 bases from J, the junction contained 5 bases not matched to a gene. This CDR3 contains 15 residues. Per germline, CDR1 PRHDT and CDR2 FYEKMQ (reference sequence). CDR3 sequence: CASSFGTGEGQPQHF. CDR3 in DNA: TGTGCCAGCAGCTTTGGGACAGGGGAGGGTCAGCCCCAGCATTTT.

The chain joins TRBV5-1 to TRBJ1-5, with 9 bases that match TRBD1. J was trimmed by 7 bases and V by 2 bases; bases with no gene match: 7. This CDR3 has 15 amino acids. Looked up from germline, CDR1 is SGHRS and CDR2 is YFSETQ. The CDR3 protein is CASSLRTGAGQPQHF. The CDR3 bases are TGCGCCAGCAGCTTACGGACAGGGGCTGGCCAGCCCCAGCATTTT.

The J gene is TRBJ1-2, the V gene TRBV2; 7 bases align to TRBD1. V dropped 3 bases and J dropped 8; count of bases not matched to a gene: 6. This CDR3 has 13 amino acids. Germline V gene data show CDR1 as SNHLY and CDR2 as FYNNEI. CDR3 sequence: CASSEAGGRGYTF. The CDR3 DNA reads as TGTGCCAGCAGTGAGGCAGGGGGGCGCGGCTACACCTTC. Together with reference TRBV2 and TRBJ1-2, the CDR3 gives the full variable domain: EPEVTQTPSHQVTQMGQEVILRCVPISNHLYFYWYRQILGQKVEFLVSFYNNEISEKSEIFDDQFSVERPDGSNFTLKIRSTKLEDSAMYFCASSEAGGRGYTFGSGTRLTVV.

The chain links TRBV5-1 to TRBJ2-5; D possibly corresponds to TRBD1 (6 bases). The CDR3 is 14 amino acids. Looked up from germline, CDR1 is SGHRS and CDR2 is YFSETQ. Trimming left V 4 bases short and J 2 bases short, with 12 bases between. The CDR3 nucleotides read TGCGCCAGCAGCACCGGACAGCCGCAAGAGACCCAGTACTTC. Protein sequence: CASSTGQPQETQYF.

The J gene is TRBJ2-1, the V gene TRBV13; D perhaps matches TRBD1 (6 bases). V lost 5 bases and J lost 7, with 9 bases in between. Per the germline V gene, CDR1 is PRHDT and CDR2 is FYEKMQ (reference sequence). The CDR3 spans 12 residues. Written as DNA, the CDR3 is TGTGCCAGCAGCCGAGGGGGAAATGAGCAGTTCTTC. Its protein is CASSRGGNEQFF.

This clone was seen a single time. The chain uses TRBV24-1 and TRBJ1-1; D may be TRBD1 (6 bases). V lost 3 bases to trimming and J lost 9 bases, with 13 bases between them. There are 13 residues in the CDR3. The germline V gene has CDR1 KGHDR and CDR2 SFDVKD. In DNA, the CDR3 is TGTGCCACCAGTGATACCCCCGGGACAAAAGCTTTCTTT. Amino acids: CATSDTPGTKAFF.

The chain carries TRBV28 and TRBJ1-4; 7 bases fit TRBD1. In germline, CDR1 is MDHEN, CDR2 SYDVKM. The ends lost 7 bases at V and 8 bases at J; junction bases unmatched: 10. CDR3 length: 14 amino acids. CDR3 loop: CASTFQGGWEKLFF. CDR3 nucleotide sequence: TGTGCCAGCACCTTCCAGGGGGGCTGGGAAAAACTGTTTTTT.

V gene TRBV7-8 combines with J gene TRBJ2-7; 12 bases fit TRBD1. The CDR3 length is 14 residues. V lost 5 bases, J lost 6 bases, and 5 bases stayed unmatched. Germline CDR1 SGHVS, CDR2 FQNEAQ. This CDR3 reads CASSKRDRGPEQYF. CDR3 bases: TGTGCCAGCAGCAAGCGGGACAGGGGGCCCGAGCAGTACTTC.

This chain uses TRBV9 with TRBJ2-1; D is undetermined. V was clipped by 2 bases and J by 7 bases, with 7 bases between them. Germline V CDR1 and CDR2: SGDLS, YYNGEE. The CDR3 covers 12 residues. The CDR3 nucleotides are TGTGCCAGCAGCGTTAGTGTAAATGAGCAGTTCTTC. It yields the protein CASSVSVNEQFF.

The V gene is TRBV6-5, the J gene TRBJ1-2; perhaps TRBD1 as D (5 bases). V was trimmed by 7 bases and J by 4 bases, leaving 16 bases between them. The CDR3 length is 14 residues. Germline loops: CDR1 MNHEY, CDR2 SVGAGI. CDR3 sequence reads: CASTYPDKGYGYTF. CDR3 DNA: TGTGCCAGCACATACCCGGACAAGGGCTATGGCTACACCTTC.

CDR3 protein: CAWTRGTLNTEAFF. CDR3 nucleotides: TGTGCCTGGACTAGGGGGACCTTGAACACTGAAGCTTTCTTT. The rearrangement links TRBV30 to TRBJ1-1; possibly TRBD1 for D (6 bases). Per the germline V gene, CDR1 is GTSNPN and CDR2 is SVGIG (reference sequence). V was clipped by 4 bases and J by 0 bases, with 12 bases between them. CDR3 length: 14 residues. The full variable domain, with the rest looked up from reference TRBV30 and TRBJ1-1, is SQTIHQWPATLVQPVGSPLSLECTVEGTSNPNLYWYRQAAGRGLQLLFYSVGIGQISSEVPQNLSASRPQDRQFILSSKKLLLSDSGFYLCAWTRGTLNTEAFFGQGTRLTVV.